This TCR beta chain was captured in a study of CD8+ T cells in alopecia areata. As the sequencing template, cDNA was produced by extracting RNA and reverse transcribing it. Here immunoSEQ multiplex PCR was the method, and the copy in TCRdb shows in-frame clones only, minus some. The sample records some 100,000 clones, 50% to 75% being singletons. Comment on this clone: Its target is unknown.

Treatment described: oral pan-JAK inhibitor, 5-10 mg twice daily. Notes on the study in general: Numerous expanded lesional clones remained in scalp and blood during tofacitinib. Among the top 100, expanded CD8+ clones were significantly decreased by tofacitinib, as was scalp clonality. Clarity of TCR sharing across patients fell short of that in mice, possibly HLA-related.

Trimming left V 5 bases short and J 1 base short, with 5 bases between. This CDR3 has 12 amino acids. Germline V gene lookup returns CDR1 SNHLY and CDR2 FYNNEI. This receptor was obtained from a human donor with alopecia areata. The chain is built from TRBV2 and TRBJ1-1; D gene ambiguous. The sequencing here drew on CD8+ T cells sorted from blood, taken at week 4, from a patient treated with tofacitinib. CDR3 sequence: CASSLTNTEAFF. The CDR3, as DNA: TGTGCCAGCAGTCTTACGAACACTGAAGCTTTCTTT.